This is a list of T cell receptor beta chains from one sample in a study of spatial heterogeneity in lung cancer. TCRdb re-called the 5' RACE reads with MiXCR, one entry per CDR3 protein. The sample records thousands of distinct CDR3 sequences, about 9.1% being singletons. The input for sequencing was PBMCs, taken at surgery. These receptors were collected from a male donor with early-stage non-small cell lung cancer. CDR3s include the opening cysteine and the closing phenylalanine or tryptophan. The D gene is left open where the match is weak. A row's size may be missing; if present it is once, few, many or a size class.

d_gene | j_gene | v_gene | len | abundance | CDR3nt | CDR3aa
TRBD1 | TRBJ1-1 | TRBV11-2 | 15 | few | TGTGCCAGCAGCTTATCTCAGGGGGCGAGAACTGAAGCTTTCTTT | CASSLSQGARTEAFF
- | TRBJ1-3 | TRBV6-1 | 15 | many | TGTGCCAGCAGTGCAGGGGTAACGTCTGGAAACACCATATATTTT | CASSAGVTSGNTIYF
TRBD2 | TRBJ2-1 | TRBV4-1 | 16 | many | TGCGCCAGCAGCAAAAGTAGCGGGGGTTCTTACAATGAGCAGTTCTTC | CASSKSSGGSYNEQFF
- | TRBJ2-1 | TRBV14 | 12 | many | TGTGCCAGCAGCCAAGATAGGACTGTGAAGTTCTTC | CASSQDRTVKFF
TRBD2 | TRBJ2-3 | TRBV5-1 | 18 | many | TGCGCCAGCAGCTCCGGACTAGTCCAAACCTCTAGCACAGATACGCAGTATTTT | CASSSGLVQTSSTDTQYF
TRBD2 | TRBJ2-5 | TRBV7-9 | 15 | - | TGTGCCAGCAGTCCGCTAGCGGGAGGCGGAGAGACCCAGTACTTC | CASSPLAGGGETQYF
- | TRBJ1-5 | TRBV5-1 | 14 | many | TGCGCCAGCAGTTCGGATGGGGGAAGTCAGCCCCAGCATTTT | CASSSDGGSQPQHF
TRBD1 | TRBJ1-1 | TRBV29-1 | 14 | medium-sized | TGCAGCGTTTCGGGACAGGGAATGAACACTGAAGCTTTCTTT | CSVSGQGMNTEAFF
- | TRBJ2-7 | TRBV19 | 17 | many | TGTGCCAGTAGTATTAGGGGTGCTGCGGGATACTCTACGGAGCAGTACTTC | CASSIRGAAGYSTEQYF
- | TRBJ2-3 | TRBV20-1 | 15 | many | TGCAGTGCTAATAGTCCGGGGGCGCATACAGATACGCAGTATTTT | CSANSPGAHTDTQYF
- | TRBJ1-2 | TRBV11-3 | 12 | many | TGTGCCAGCGGGAAAGGGGGTTATGGCTACACCTTC | CASGKGGYGYTF
- | TRBJ1-2 | TRBV9 | 14 | many | TGTGCCAGCAGCTTACAACAGGGTAACTATGGCTACACCTTC | CASSLQQGNYGYTF
- | TRBJ2-5 | TRBV27 | 13 | many | TGTGCCAGCAGTTTAGAATACCAAGAGACCCAGTACTTC | CASSLEYQETQYF
- | TRBJ1-1 | TRBV20-1 | 12 | many | TGCAGTGCTTGGACATTGAACACTGAAGCTTTCTTT | CSAWTLNTEAFF
- | TRBJ2-7 | TRBV10-3 | 13 | many | TGTGCCATCAGTGAGGGGGATAACTACGAGCAGTACTTC | CAISEGDNYEQYF
- | TRBJ2-5 | TRBV6-1 | 15 | many | TGTGCCAGCATCGAAAGTGCGGCGCTGCAAGAGACCCAGTACTTC | CASIESAALQETQYF
- | TRBJ1-2 | TRBV7-8 | 16 | many | TGTGCCAGCAGCTCAACTCCGGGGGGCGCAGACTATGGCTACACCTTC | CASSSTPGGADYGYTF